These 21 T cell receptor beta chains originate from one sample sequenced in a study of blood T cell repertoires in COVID-19. Sequenced by immunoSEQ multiplex PCR; TCRdb stores in-frame clones only, minus some. This sample has approximately 160,000 clones, with approximately 88% found just once. Material: peripheral blood. These receptors were collected from a woman of 80 years or more with active or convalescent COVID-19.

The chain couples TRBV5-4 to TRBJ1-3; TRBD1 aligns across 7 bases. Trimming at V came to 2 bases and at J to 3 bases, leaving 8 bases not matched to a gene. Germline CDR1 reads SGHNT; CDR2 reads YYREEE (reference sequence). This CDR3 has 16 amino acids. The CDR3 sequence: CASSFREGARGNTIYF. The CDR3, as DNA: TGTGCCAGCAGCTTCCGAGAGGGGGCGCGTGGAAACACCATATATTTT.

This clone showed up just once. The chain employs TRBV30 and TRBJ1-1, with D unclear. There are 13 residues in the CDR3. Germline assignment: CDR1 GTSNPN and CDR2 SVGIG (reference sequence). V lost 3 bases and J lost 2, with 10 bases in between. Written as DNA, the CDR3 is TGTGCCTGGAGGTTGGGAGAAAACACTGAAGCTTTCTTT. This codes for CAWRLGENTEAFF. The complete variable domain, with remaining parts taken from reference TRBV30 and TRBJ1-1, reads SQTIHQWPATLVQPVGSPLSLECTVEGTSNPNLYWYRQAAGRGLQLLFYSVGIGQISSEVPQNLSASRPQDRQFILSSKKLLLSDSGFYLCAWRLGENTEAFFGQGTRLTVV.

The V and J genes are TRBV27 and TRBJ2-1, with 8 nucleotides matching TRBD1. The trim removed 5 bases at V and 2 bases at J, leaving 5 bases unmatched. The CDR3 length is 15 residues. Germline CDR1 is MNHEY and CDR2 is SMNVEV (reference sequence). CDR3 protein: CASSPDRGTYNEQFF. CDR3 DNA sequence: TGTGCCAGCAGTCCCGACAGGGGCACCTACAATGAGCAGTTCTTC.

V is TRBV5-6 and J is TRBJ1-4; tentative D call: TRBD1 (6 bases). Germline CDR1 SGHDT, CDR2 YYEEEE. V dropped 4 bases and J dropped 5 bases, with 15 bases sitting between them. CDR3 size: 15 residues. The CDR3 here is CASSPLGQGNEKLFF. The CDR3 DNA reads TGTGCCAGCAGCCCCTTGGGGCAGGGGAATGAAAAACTGTTTTTT.

The rearrangement uses TRBV28 and TRBJ1-1; 7 bases map to TRBD1. With 4 bases clipped from V and 1 base from J, the junction kept 6 bases outside the gene matches. The germline gives CDR1 MDHEN, CDR2 SYDVKM. The CDR3 has 15 residues. CDR3 protein: CASSYSGGRNTEAFF. The CDR3 bases are TGTGCCAGCAGTTACTCAGGGGGAAGGAACACTGAAGCTTTCTTT. Full variable domain (remainder filled in from reference TRBV28 and TRBJ1-1): DVKVTQSSRYLVKRTGEKVFLECVQDMDHENMFWYRQDPGLGLRLIYFSYDVKMKEKGDIPEGYSVSREKKERFSLILESASTNQTSMYLCASSYSGGRNTEAFFGQGTRLTVV.

The chain uses TRBV6-5 and TRBJ2-7; possibly TRBD2 for D (5 bases). The V and J ends lost 7 bases and 9 bases respectively, with 22 bases between them. The CDR3 consists of 14 residues. From germline, CDR1 is MNHEY and CDR2 SVGAGI. The chain's CDR3 is CASTPGAGTYGQYF. The CDR3 DNA reads TGTGCCAGCACCCCCGGCGCGGGCACTTATGGGCAGTACTTC.

This clone was seen only once. The V gene is TRBV7-2, the J gene TRBJ2-5, with TRBD2 matching over 9 bases. Germline trimming cut 5 bases from V and 4 bases from J; bases unmatched to any gene: 11. Germline V gene lookup returns CDR1 SGHTA and CDR2 FQGNSA. CDR3 length: 16 residues. CDR3 protein: CASSPLGAGGLETQYF. For the CDR3, the DNA is TGTGCCAGCAGCCCCTTAGGAGCGGGGGGTTTAGAGACCCAGTACTTC. The whole variable domain, remainder taken from reference TRBV7-2 and TRBJ2-5, is GAGVSQSPSNKVTEKGKDVELRCDPISGHTALYWYRQSLGQGLEFLIYFQGNSAPDKSGLPSDRFSAERTGGSVSTLTIQRTQQEDSAVYLCASSPLGAGGLETQYFGPGTRLLVL.

CDR3 coding DNA: TGTGCCAGCAGTTTTCGCGGGGGGGCGTCACTAGATACGCAGTATTTT. Its protein product is CASSFRGGASLDTQYF. The chain joins TRBV27 to TRBJ2-3, with TRBD2 matching 9 bases. V shed 3 bases and J 5 bases; nucleotides not matched to a gene: 9. This CDR3 comprises 16 residues. The V gene's germline CDR1 is MNHEY and CDR2 SMNVEV (reference sequence).

This clone was found a few times. The rearrangement joins TRBV4-3 to TRBJ1-2; TRBD1 aligns across 7 bases. J gave up 6 bases and V 0 bases, and 7 bases lay outside the gene matches. Germline-derived CDR1 and CDR2 are LGHNA and YSLEER. The CDR3 is 15 residues long. The CDR3 nucleotides are TGCGCCAGCAGCCAAGAAATCGGCAGGGGGGATGGCTACACCTTC. This gives the protein CASSQEIGRGDGYTF.

V usage is TRBV7-2 and J usage is TRBJ1-1; D is ambiguous. CDR3 length: 11 residues. Trimming stripped 5 bases from V and 11 bases from J, with 12 bases between. From germline, CDR1 is SGHTA and CDR2 FQGNSA. As DNA, the CDR3 is TGTGCCAGCAGCCGGGGTGGGAGGGCTTTCTTT. This gives the protein CASSRGGRAFF.

V gene TRBV11-3 combines with J gene TRBJ2-1, with 7 bases identical to TRBD1. Germline values: CDR1 SGHNT, CDR2 YENEEA. The V and J ends lost 5 bases and 2 bases, in that order; junction bases with no gene match: 6. This CDR3 comprises 15 residues. The CDR3 protein is CASSPRGSPYNEQFF. DNA of the CDR3: TGTGCCAGCAGCCCCAGGGGGAGCCCCTACAATGAGCAGTTCTTC.

The CDR3 DNA is TGTGCCAGCAGCCAAGTCCTGACTGCCGAGGCTTTCTTT. Protein product: CASSQVLTAEAFF. This chain links TRBV3-1 (or the pseudogene TRBV3-2) with TRBJ1-1, with no clear D. This CDR3 comprises 13 residues. The V and J ends lost 1 base and 11 bases respectively, with 14 bases between them. CDR1 and CDR2 (germline): LGHDT, YNNKEL (reference sequence).

The rearrangement joins TRBV19 to TRBJ1-1; 7 nucleotides line up with TRBD1. The V gene end was trimmed by 4 bases and the J gene end by 7 bases; junction bases not matched to a gene: 18. The CDR3 covers 17 residues. CDR1 and CDR2 (germline): LNHDA, SQIVND (reference sequence). The CDR3 nucleotides are TGTGCCAGTAGTACGGGGGAATGGAGGGGGCGGCGAATTGAAGCTTTCTTT. Its translation is CASSTGEWRGRRIEAFF.

The chain joins TRBV2 to TRBJ1-1, with 10 bases identical to TRBD1. The CDR3 runs 15 residues. Trimming removed 7 bases from V and 4 bases from J; junction bases left unmatched: 9. Germline V gives CDR1 SNHLY, CDR2 FYNNEI. CDR3 in DNA: TGTGCCAGCATTCGGACAGGGGGACGGGCCACTGAAGCTTTCTTT. Protein: CASIRTGGRATEAFF.

In the case of this clone: The same CDR3 can be traced to other DNA sequences in this sample. This chain joins TRBV19 and TRBJ1-1; perhaps TRBD1 as D (5 bases). The CDR3 runs 14 residues. V gave up 3 bases and J gave up 1 base, with 9 bases separating them. Germline V gives CDR1 LNHDA, CDR2 SQIVND (reference sequence). CDR3 bases: TGTGCCAGTAGTATTGGGGCAGGGAACACTGAAGCTTTCTTT. This codes for CASSIGAGNTEAFF.

The rearrangement links TRBV7-2 to TRBJ2-7, with 8 bases that match TRBD2. CDR1 is SGHTA and CDR2 is FQGNSA in the germline V gene. The CDR3 runs 15 residues. Trimming took 4 bases from V and 0 from J; bases not matched to a gene: 5. CDR3 sequence reads: CASSSGGGFSYEQYF. CDR3 bases: TGTGCCAGCAGCTCCGGGGGGGGCTTCTCCTACGAGCAGTACTTC. The full variable domain, completed using reference TRBV7-2 and TRBJ2-7, is GAGVSQSPSNKVTEKGKDVELRCDPISGHTALYWYRQSLGQGLEFLIYFQGNSAPDKSGLPSDRFSAERTGGSVSTLTIQRTQQEDSAVYLCASSSGGGFSYEQYFGPGTRLTVT.

The chain employs TRBV12-3 or TRBV12-4 and TRBJ2-3, with no clear D. Trimming removed 4 bases from V and 8 bases from J, with 10 bases in between. The CDR3 contains 12 residues. The CDR3 protein is CASSSPPGTQYF. CDR3 coding DNA: TGTGCCAGCAGTTCCCCCCCCGGTACGCAGTATTTT.

The chain links TRBV3-1 (or the pseudogene TRBV3-2) to TRBJ2-4, with 7 bases that match TRBD1. CDR1 is LGHDT and CDR2 is YNNKEL in the germline V gene (reference sequence). The junction had 5 bases not matched to a gene; V was cut back by 2 bases and J by 1 base. The CDR3 loop spans 16 amino acids. CDR3 loop: CASSQNQQGAKNIQYF. In DNA, the CDR3 is TGTGCCAGCAGCCAAAACCAACAGGGGGCCAAAAACATTCAGTACTTC.

The chain's CDR3 is CASSQVTGGQETQYF. CDR3 nucleotide sequence: TGTGCCAGCAGCCAAGTAACAGGGGGCCAAGAGACCCAGTACTTC. The J gene is TRBJ2-5, the V gene TRBV7-2, with 8 bases fitting TRBD1. The V and J ends lost 5 bases and 1 base, in that order; junction bases with no gene match: 6. This CDR3 region has 15 residues. Germline V CDR1 and CDR2: SGHTA, FQGNSA.

The chain is built from TRBV5-5 and TRBJ1-4; D possibly corresponds to TRBD1 (5 bases). The CDR3 contains 16 residues. Trimming stripped 2 bases from V and 1 base from J, with 12 bases between. Germline values: CDR1 SGHKS, CDR2 YYEKEE (reference sequence). The CDR3 DNA sequence: TGTGCCAGCAGCTTCAGGGTTTCGGTAACTAATGAAAAACTGTTTTTT. Its translation: CASSFRVSVTNEKLFF.

The rearrangement joins TRBV4-3 to TRBJ2-7; possibly TRBD1 for D (5 bases). V was cut by 2 bases and J by 1 base, with 12 bases left in between. The CDR3 loop spans 15 amino acids. Germline-derived CDR1 and CDR2 are LGHNA and YSLEER. CDR3 sequence reads: CASSQLNRGSYEQYF. The CDR3 bases are TGCGCCAGCAGCCAATTGAATAGGGGATCCTACGAGCAGTACTTC.